A single sample is the source of the 14 T cell receptor beta chains below, sequenced in a study of CD8 T cells in Susac syndrome. With random hexamers, about 0.45 to 1 ug RNA was reverse transcribed. Via MiXCR, TCRdb re-called the immunoSEQ multiplex PCR reads, giving one row per CDR3 protein. This sample has approximately 260,000 distinct CDR3 sequences, with less than 96% found just once. The sequenced sample was CD4+ T cells from PBMCs. The origin of the receptors is a human donor with Susac syndrome.

V usage is TRBV14 and J usage is TRBJ1-2; a possible D gene is TRBD1 (6 bases). In germline, CDR1 is SGHDN, CDR2 FVKESK. This CDR3 is 14 amino acids long. V dropped 5 bases and J dropped 6 bases, with 16 bases sitting between them. For the CDR3, the DNA is TGTGCCAGCAGCTTACGGACAGTCTCAAATGGCTACACCTTC. The encoded protein is CASSLRTVSNGYTF.

The rearrangement joins TRBV4-1 to TRBJ1-5; no firm D call. The germline V gene has CDR1 MGHRA and CDR2 YSYEKL. This CDR3 region has 15 residues. The ends were cut back, 1 base at V and 1 base at J, with 8 bases in the middle. The CDR3 protein is CASSQGGWSNQPQHF. CDR3 in DNA: TGCGCCAGCAGCCAAGGGGGTTGGAGCAATCAGCCCCAGCATTTT.

The chain uses TRBV12-3 or TRBV12-4 and TRBJ2-3; no definite D call. The CDR3 consists of 13 residues. The germline V and J ends were trimmed by 6 bases and 1 base, with 8 bases remaining between them. In DNA form, the CDR3 reads TGTGCCAGCAGAGGTCCCCGCACAGATACGCAGTATTTT. This sequence encodes CASRGPRTDTQYF.

This clonotype has just one count. The rearrangement links TRBV12-3 or TRBV12-4 to TRBJ1-2, with 10 bases identical to TRBD1. CDR3 length: 15 amino acids. J gave up 3 bases and V 5 bases, and 6 bases lay outside the gene matches. The CDR3 is CASSLQDRGDYGYTF. In DNA, the CDR3 is TGTGCCAGCAGTCTCCAGGACAGGGGGGACTATGGCTACACCTTC.

V and J are TRBV27 and TRBJ2-7; D ambiguous. From germline, CDR1 is MNHEY and CDR2 SMNVEV (reference sequence). Deletions cut 0 bases from V and 2 bases from J, with 17 bases between. CDR3 length: 17 residues. The DNA of the CDR3 is TGTGCCAGCAGTTTATCGCGGCAGGCCAGTTCGACCTACGAGCAGTACTTC. Its translation: CASSLSRQASSTYEQYF.

The gene calls are TRBV20-1 and TRBJ2-7; 9 bases map to TRBD2. The CDR3 totals 13 residues. The V and J ends lost 3 bases and 6 bases, in that order; junction bases with no gene match: 6. The germline gives CDR1 DFQATT, CDR2 SNEGSKA (reference sequence). The CDR3 bases are TGCAGTGCTAGGAGAGCGGGAGGTTCCGAGCAGTACTTC. Amino acids: CSARRAGGSEQYF.

This chain joins TRBV29-1 and TRBJ1-1; unclear D gene. V was clipped by 4 bases and J by 1 base, with 13 bases between them. This CDR3 is 14 amino acids long. The germline gives CDR1 SQVTM, CDR2 ANQGSEA. The CDR3 sequence: CSVVAVPGNTEAFF. The CDR3 nucleotides are TGCAGCGTTGTGGCCGTCCCAGGGAACACTGAAGCTTTCTTT.

The V call is TRBV7-9, the J call TRBJ1-1, with D perhaps TRBD1 (5 bases). The CDR3 extends over 14 amino acids. Trimming took 2 bases from V and 6 from J, leaving 13 bases between them. Germline CDR1 and CDR2: SEHNR and FQNEAQ (reference sequence). This chain's CDR3 is CASSLQGDFAEAFF. The CDR3 nucleotides read TGTGCCAGCAGCTTACAGGGAGATTTCGCTGAAGCTTTCTTT.

This chain connects TRBV11-2 to TRBJ2-7; the D gene is possibly TRBD2 (5 bases). The CDR3 has 17 residues. The germline V gene encodes CDR1 SGHAT and CDR2 FQNNGV. Trimming took 5 bases from V and 2 from J, leaving 22 bases between them. Here the CDR3 reads CASSPRSIGLTTYEQYF. The CDR3 DNA follows: TGTGCCAGCAGCCCTCGGTCAATTGGACTTACTACCTACGAGCAGTACTTC.

The rearrangement joins TRBV5-1 to TRBJ2-7; tentatively, D is TRBD1 (5 bases). Germline V CDR1 and CDR2: SGHRS, YFSETQ. CDR3 size: 14 residues. Trimming removed 6 bases from V and 2 bases from J, with 15 bases in between. CDR3 nucleotide sequence: TGCGCCAGCACTCCTCAGGGTTCGGCCTACGAGCAGTACTTC. Translating gives CASTPQGSAYEQYF.

The V and J genes are TRBV24-1 and TRBJ1-5; 7 positions agree with TRBD1. J gave up 4 bases and V 4 bases, and 3 bases lay outside the gene matches. The CDR3 contains 14 residues. Germline CDR1 KGHDR, CDR2 SFDVKD. CDR3 protein: CATSETGLNQPQHF. The CDR3 bases are TGTGCCACCAGTGAGACAGGGTTGAATCAGCCCCAGCATTTT.

The chain joins TRBV9 to TRBJ2-7; D remains unclear. This CDR3 contains 13 residues. Germline CDR1 is SGDLS and CDR2 is YYNGEE. Trimming removed 4 bases at V and 4 bases at J, with 12 bases between. CDR3 in amino acids: CASSPTLYYEQYF. CDR3 in DNA: TGTGCCAGCAGCCCCACCCTGTATTACGAGCAGTACTTC. Combining the CDR3 with reference TRBV9 and TRBJ2-7 gives the whole variable domain DSGVTQTPKHLITATGQRVTLRCSPRSGDLSVYWYQQSLDQGLQFLIQYYNGEERAKGNILERFSAQQFPDLHSELNLSSLELGDSALYFCASSPTLYYEQYFGPGTRLTVT.

This clonotype was counted a single time. The chain is built from TRBV18 and TRBJ1-1, with D unclear. CDR1 and CDR2 (germline): KGHSH, LQKENI. The CDR3 has 12 residues. Trimming pared 3 bases from V and 11 bases from J, leaving 13 bases between. Written as DNA, the CDR3 is TGTGCCAGCTCACCGATGGCCGATCGGGCTTTCTTT. This sequence encodes CASSPMADRAFF.

This chain's CDR3 is CAWSRQGPETQYF. For the CDR3, the DNA is TGTGCCTGGAGTCGACAGGGGCCGGAGACCCAGTACTTC. The V call is TRBV30, the J call TRBJ2-5, with 8 bases lining up with TRBD1. Trimming took 2 bases from V and 5 from J; bases not matched to a gene: 4. CDR3 length: 13 residues. Germline loops: CDR1 GTSNPN, CDR2 SVGIG (reference sequence).